Listed here are 9 T cell receptor beta chains from one sample, sequenced in a study of blood T cell repertoires in COVID-19. This table comes from immunoSEQ multiplex PCR, and its TCRdb copy is limited to in-frame clones, with some not included. The sample lists some 200,000 clones; around 80% were seen once. Sequencing was performed on peripheral blood. These receptors came from a man aged 50 to 59 with active or convalescent COVID-19.

This clone was counted once. The chain employs TRBV5-6 and TRBJ1-2; weak D call: TRBD1 (6 bases). V lost 1 base and J 4 bases, leaving 11 bases between the germline ends. The CDR3 is 14 amino acids. Germline assignment: CDR1 SGHDT and CDR2 YYEEEE. The CDR3 region has the DNA TGTGCCAGCAGCTTGTGGAGGGGGGGCTATGGCTACACCTTC. It is translated as CASSLWRGGYGYTF.

There are a few counts of this clone. The CDR3 DNA is TGTGCCAGCAGTTCTAGCGGGGTCAGGGAGACCCAGTACTTC. This encodes CASSSSGVRETQYF. The rearrangement joins TRBV3-1 (or the pseudogene TRBV3-2) to TRBJ2-5, with 9 bases lining up with TRBD2. CDR3 length: 14 residues. V trimming: 6 bases; J trimming: 5 bases; junction bases outside the gene matches: 7. The germline CDR1 and CDR2 sequences are LGHDT and YNNKEL (reference sequence).

The V call is TRBV5-1, the J call TRBJ1-1; 8 bases map to TRBD1. After removal of 7 bases from V and 1 base from J, the junction contained 3 bases not matched to a gene. There are 13 residues in the CDR3. Germline V gene data show CDR1 as SGHRS and CDR2 as YFSETQ. The CDR3 bases are TGCGCCAGCCGACAGGGGAGGAACACTGAAGCTTTCTTT. It translates to CASRQGRNTEAFF.

The chain has TRBV7-2 and TRBJ2-7, with 7 bases lining up with TRBD1. V shed 1 base and J 4 bases; nucleotides not matched to a gene: 1. This CDR3 contains 13 residues. Germline assignment: CDR1 SGHTA and CDR2 FQGNSA. The CDR3 coding sequence is TGTGCCAGCAGCTTAGACAGGGGATACGAGCAGTACGTC. Translated: CASSLDRGYEQYV.

V is TRBV28 and J is TRBJ2-1; D possibly corresponds to TRBD1 (6 bases). The CDR3 runs to 12 residues. Trimming shortened V by 8 bases and J by 4 bases, and 9 bases separated the two germline ends. CDR1 and CDR2 (germline): MDHEN, SYDVKM. CDR3 sequence reads: CASGTGYNEQFF. The CDR3 DNA reads TGTGCCAGCGGTACAGGGTACAATGAGCAGTTCTTC.

This chain links TRBV19 with TRBJ1-1; 11 bases are a match to TRBD1. This CDR3 comprises 14 residues. The V gene's germline CDR1 is LNHDA and CDR2 SQIVND (reference sequence). After removal of 6 bases from V and 5 bases from J, the junction contained 5 bases not matched to a gene. The CDR3 reads CASSLGTGGTEAFF. CDR3 sequence (DNA): TGTGCCAGTAGCCTAGGGACAGGGGGGACTGAAGCTTTCTTT.

The CDR3 protein is CASRHTGFPTDTQYF. The CDR3 DNA is TGTGCCAGCAGGCATACAGGGTTCCCCACAGATACGCAGTATTTT. The chain links TRBV7-9 to TRBJ2-3; D possibly corresponds to TRBD1 (6 bases). Germline V gives CDR1 SEHNR, CDR2 FQNEAQ (reference sequence). V shed 6 bases and J shed 2 bases, with 15 bases lying between them. This CDR3 is built from 15 residues.

CDR3 region: CASSQEEGPSYEQYF. Written as DNA, the CDR3 is TGCGCCAGCAGCCAAGAGGAGGGTCCCTCCTACGAGCAGTACTTC. This rearrangement joins TRBV4-3 to TRBJ2-7, with D perhaps matching TRBD2 (6 bases). The germline CDR1 and CDR2 sequences are LGHNA and YSLEER. This CDR3 spans 15 amino acids. Deletions cut 0 bases from V and 0 bases from J, with 9 bases between.

CDR3 coding DNA: TGTGCCAGCAGCTCGACTAGCGGGAGGGTATACGAGCAGTACTTC. This encodes CASSSTSGRVYEQYF. The chain recombines TRBV11-2 with TRBJ2-7; 14 nucleotides line up with TRBD2. Germline-derived CDR1 and CDR2 are SGHAT and FQNNGV. V shed 4 bases, J shed 4 bases, and the junction held 3 bases outside the gene matches. CDR3 length: 15 residues. The variable domain in full, completed from reference TRBV11-2 and TRBJ2-7, reads EAGVAQSPRYKIIEKRQSVAFWCNPISGHATLYWYQQILGQGPKLLIQFQNNGVVDDSQLPKDRFSAERLKGVDSTLKIQPAKLEDSAVYLCASSSTSGRVYEQYFGPGTRLTVT.